Listed below are T cell receptor beta chains from one sample, sequenced in a study of T cells of healthy individuals. MiXCR, applied by TCRdb to the 5' RACE reads, yields one record per CDR3 protein. The table shows approximately 100,000 distinct CDR3 sequences, with approximately 18% occurring only once. These receptors were obtained from a human donor in good health. The CDR3 runs from the conserved cysteine through the conserved F or W. The order of the fields is clone size, J gene, D gene, V gene, CDR3 DNA, CDR3 protein. The D gene is left open where the match is weak. Size values are once, few and many counts, or a class for expanded clones, and some rows have none.

clone_size: many; j_call: TRBJ1-5; d_call: NA; v_call: TRBV5-1; cdr3_nt: TGCGCCAGCAGCTTGTGGGGTGGACAGCCCCAGCATTTT; cdr3_aa: CASSLWGGQPQHF
clone_size: NA; j_call: TRBJ2-5; d_call: NA; v_call: TRBV6-5; cdr3_nt: TGTGCCAGCAGTTACTCGAGAATGGACGCCCAAGAGACCCAGTACTTC; cdr3_aa: CASSYSRMDAQETQYF
clone_size: many; j_call: TRBJ2-6; d_call: NA; v_call: TRBV6-5; cdr3_nt: TGTGCCAGCAGTTACTTCGAGGGGGTGGCTGGGGCCAACGTCCTGACTTTC; cdr3_aa: CASSYFEGVAGANVLTF
clone_size: many; j_call: TRBJ1-6; d_call: NA; v_call: TRBV5-4; cdr3_nt: TGTGCCAGCAGCTACGACACCCATTCACCCCTCCACTTT; cdr3_aa: CASSYDTHSPLHF
clone_size: NA; j_call: TRBJ1-1; d_call: TRBD1; v_call: TRBV7-9; cdr3_nt: TGTGCCAGCAGCCCTATGACAGGGGGCGCGACTGAAGCTTTCTTT; cdr3_aa: CASSPMTGGATEAFF
clone_size: few; j_call: TRBJ1-5; d_call: NA; v_call: TRBV7-8; cdr3_nt: TGTGCCAGCAGCTTAGAAGAGGGTCAGCCCCAGCATTTT; cdr3_aa: CASSLEEGQPQHF
clone_size: many; j_call: TRBJ2-7; d_call: TRBD2; v_call: TRBV4-3; cdr3_nt: TGCGCCAGCAGCCAAGGGGGAGGGTACGAGCAGTACTTC; cdr3_aa: CASSQGGGYEQYF
clone_size: many; j_call: TRBJ2-1; d_call: TRBD1; v_call: TRBV7-9; cdr3_nt: TGTGCCAGCAGCTTCTCCGGACAGGACTACAATGAGCAGTTCTTC; cdr3_aa: CASSFSGQDYNEQFF
clone_size: few; j_call: TRBJ2-1; d_call: TRBD1; v_call: TRBV5-1; cdr3_nt: TGCGCCAGCAGCCCGTACGGGACAGGGGGATACAATGAGCAGTTCTTC; cdr3_aa: CASSPYGTGGYNEQFF
clone_size: NA; j_call: TRBJ1-5; d_call: NA; v_call: TRBV7-9; cdr3_nt: TGTGCCAGCACGGTGGGGGAGAGCAATCAGCCCCAGCATTTT; cdr3_aa: CASTVGESNQPQHF
clone_size: few; j_call: TRBJ2-7; d_call: NA; v_call: TRBV27; cdr3_nt: TGTGCCAGCACCAGCTTGGGGGGAAAATACGAGCAGTACTTC; cdr3_aa: CASTSLGGKYEQYF
clone_size: few; j_call: TRBJ1-2; d_call: NA; v_call: TRBV29-1; cdr3_nt: TGCAGCGTTGAAGTGGGAGACACCACCAACGGCTACACCTTC; cdr3_aa: CSVEVGDTTNGYTF
clone_size: many; j_call: TRBJ2-3; d_call: NA; v_call: TRBV18; cdr3_nt: TGTGCCAGCTCACCACGGACCCGCACAGATACGCAGTATTTT; cdr3_aa: CASSPRTRTDTQYF
clone_size: NA; j_call: TRBJ2-7; d_call: NA; v_call: TRBV5-4; cdr3_nt: TGTGCCAGCAGCTCAGGGGATAGGCCCTACGAGCAGTACTTC; cdr3_aa: CASSSGDRPYEQYF
clone_size: many; j_call: TRBJ2-1; d_call: NA; v_call: TRBV7-2; cdr3_nt: TGTGCCAGCGGTTTGGTCTTCGGCAGCAACAATGAGCAGTTCTTC; cdr3_aa: CASGLVFGSNNEQFF
clone_size: few; j_call: TRBJ2-4; d_call: TRBD2; v_call: TRBV4-3; cdr3_nt: TGCGCCAGCAGCCCCCAGCGGGGGGGCCTTCTAAACATTCAGTACTTC; cdr3_aa: CASSPQRGGLLNIQYF
clone_size: NA; j_call: TRBJ2-1; d_call: TRBD1; v_call: TRBV3-1; cdr3_nt: TGTGCCAGCAGCCAAGGGACAGGGACGGGGACCTACAATGAGCAGTTCTTC; cdr3_aa: CASSQGTGTGTYNEQFF
clone_size: few; j_call: TRBJ1-6; d_call: TRBD1; v_call: TRBV9; cdr3_nt: TGTGCCAGCAGCCCCCAGACCGGGACAGATAATTCACCCCTCCACTTT; cdr3_aa: CASSPQTGTDNSPLHF
clone_size: many; j_call: TRBJ2-6; d_call: NA; v_call: TRBV3-1; cdr3_nt: TGTGCCAGTACAAGCTCTGGGGCCAACGTCCTGACTTTC; cdr3_aa: CASTSSGANVLTF
clone_size: many; j_call: TRBJ1-5; d_call: NA; v_call: TRBV7-2; cdr3_nt: TGTGCCAGCAACTCAGGACAGTACAATCAGCCCCAGCATTTT; cdr3_aa: CASNSGQYNQPQHF
clone_size: NA; j_call: TRBJ2-3; d_call: NA; v_call: TRBV10-2; cdr3_nt: TGCGCCAGCAGTGAGTTACAGGGTAATACAGATACGCAGTATTTT; cdr3_aa: CASSELQGNTDTQYF
clone_size: NA; j_call: TRBJ1-2; d_call: NA; v_call: TRBV28; cdr3_nt: TGTGCCAGCAGTTTATTTTCATGGGATGGCTACACCTTC; cdr3_aa: CASSLFSWDGYTF
clone_size: many; j_call: TRBJ2-5; d_call: NA; v_call: TRBV28; cdr3_nt: TGTGCCAGCAGTCCACTCAGGGTAGAGACCCAGTACTTC; cdr3_aa: CASSPLRVETQYF
clone_size: NA; j_call: TRBJ2-7; d_call: TRBD1; v_call: TRBV7-9; cdr3_nt: TGTGCCAGTGGCCAGGGACAGGGAATATACGAGCAGTACTTC; cdr3_aa: CASGQGQGIYEQYF
clone_size: many; j_call: TRBJ2-7; d_call: TRBD1; v_call: TRBV11-1; cdr3_nt: TGTGCCAGCAGCTCCCGACAGGGGACCTACGAGCAGTACTTC; cdr3_aa: CASSSRQGTYEQYF
clone_size: few; j_call: TRBJ1-6; d_call: NA; v_call: TRBV2; cdr3_nt: TGTGCCAGCAGGGTCGGACGGGCAGGTTCACCCCTCCACTTT; cdr3_aa: CASRVGRAGSPLHF
clone_size: NA; j_call: TRBJ2-3; d_call: NA; v_call: TRBV18; cdr3_nt: TGTGCCAGCTCACCAAGCTCGAGCACAGATACGCAGTATTTT; cdr3_aa: CASSPSSSTDTQYF
clone_size: few; j_call: TRBJ2-5; d_call: NA; v_call: TRBV27; cdr3_nt: TGTGCCAGCAGTTTATCGCCTGTCACCAGGACCCAGTACTTC; cdr3_aa: CASSLSPVTRTQYF
clone_size: NA; j_call: TRBJ1-2; d_call: TRBD1; v_call: TRBV28; cdr3_nt: TGTGCCAGCAGTCCCCCGGCCAGGGGGCAGGATGGCTACACCTTC; cdr3_aa: CASSPPARGQDGYTF
clone_size: NA; j_call: TRBJ1-4; d_call: NA; v_call: TRBV2; cdr3_nt: TGTGCCAGCAGCGTCGGGACGGGGATTAATGAAAAACTGTTTTTT; cdr3_aa: CASSVGTGINEKLFF
clone_size: NA; j_call: TRBJ2-5; d_call: NA; v_call: TRBV20-1; cdr3_nt: TGCAGTGCTAATTCCCAGGAGGAACTGGAGACCCAGTACTTC; cdr3_aa: CSANSQEELETQYF
clone_size: few; j_call: TRBJ1-5; d_call: NA; v_call: TRBV6-5; cdr3_nt: TGTGCCAGCACGGGAGCAGGGGCCAATCAGCCCCAGCATTTT; cdr3_aa: CASTGAGANQPQHF
clone_size: many; j_call: TRBJ2-5; d_call: TRBD2; v_call: TRBV4-1; cdr3_nt: TGCGCCAGCAAGGGACTAGGGGCGAAAGAGACCCAGTACTTC; cdr3_aa: CASKGLGAKETQYF
clone_size: once; j_call: TRBJ1-1; d_call: NA; v_call: TRBV10-3; cdr3_nt: TGTGCCATCATGAACTCTGGACGTCAAGAAGCTTTCTTT; cdr3_aa: CAIMNSGRQEAFF
clone_size: few; j_call: TRBJ2-7; d_call: NA; v_call: TRBV10-3; cdr3_nt: TGTGCCATCAGGAAACAGGGCAACGAGCAGTACTTC; cdr3_aa: CAIRKQGNEQYF
clone_size: NA; j_call: TRBJ2-5; d_call: TRBD1; v_call: TRBV11-1; cdr3_nt: TGTGCCAGCAGCACAGGACAGGGGGATCAGGAGACCCAGTACTTC; cdr3_aa: CASSTGQGDQETQYF
clone_size: NA; j_call: TRBJ2-5; d_call: TRBD2; v_call: TRBV20-1; cdr3_nt: TGCAGTGCCCGCCGGGCTAGCGGTGAGACCCAGTACTTC; cdr3_aa: CSARRASGETQYF
clone_size: NA; j_call: TRBJ2-7; d_call: NA; v_call: TRBV20-1; cdr3_nt: TGCAGTGCTAGAGATCGGGGGCAGGTCCCCTACGAGCAGTACTTC; cdr3_aa: CSARDRGQVPYEQYF
clone_size: NA; j_call: TRBJ2-5; d_call: NA; v_call: TRBV7-9; cdr3_nt: TGTGCCAGCAGCCCGGACGGCCAAGAGACCCAGTACTTC; cdr3_aa: CASSPDGQETQYF
clone_size: few; j_call: TRBJ2-1; d_call: NA; v_call: TRBV7-2; cdr3_nt: TGTGCCAGCAGCCACGGTAGCGGCTCCTACAATGAGCAGTTCTTC; cdr3_aa: CASSHGSGSYNEQFF